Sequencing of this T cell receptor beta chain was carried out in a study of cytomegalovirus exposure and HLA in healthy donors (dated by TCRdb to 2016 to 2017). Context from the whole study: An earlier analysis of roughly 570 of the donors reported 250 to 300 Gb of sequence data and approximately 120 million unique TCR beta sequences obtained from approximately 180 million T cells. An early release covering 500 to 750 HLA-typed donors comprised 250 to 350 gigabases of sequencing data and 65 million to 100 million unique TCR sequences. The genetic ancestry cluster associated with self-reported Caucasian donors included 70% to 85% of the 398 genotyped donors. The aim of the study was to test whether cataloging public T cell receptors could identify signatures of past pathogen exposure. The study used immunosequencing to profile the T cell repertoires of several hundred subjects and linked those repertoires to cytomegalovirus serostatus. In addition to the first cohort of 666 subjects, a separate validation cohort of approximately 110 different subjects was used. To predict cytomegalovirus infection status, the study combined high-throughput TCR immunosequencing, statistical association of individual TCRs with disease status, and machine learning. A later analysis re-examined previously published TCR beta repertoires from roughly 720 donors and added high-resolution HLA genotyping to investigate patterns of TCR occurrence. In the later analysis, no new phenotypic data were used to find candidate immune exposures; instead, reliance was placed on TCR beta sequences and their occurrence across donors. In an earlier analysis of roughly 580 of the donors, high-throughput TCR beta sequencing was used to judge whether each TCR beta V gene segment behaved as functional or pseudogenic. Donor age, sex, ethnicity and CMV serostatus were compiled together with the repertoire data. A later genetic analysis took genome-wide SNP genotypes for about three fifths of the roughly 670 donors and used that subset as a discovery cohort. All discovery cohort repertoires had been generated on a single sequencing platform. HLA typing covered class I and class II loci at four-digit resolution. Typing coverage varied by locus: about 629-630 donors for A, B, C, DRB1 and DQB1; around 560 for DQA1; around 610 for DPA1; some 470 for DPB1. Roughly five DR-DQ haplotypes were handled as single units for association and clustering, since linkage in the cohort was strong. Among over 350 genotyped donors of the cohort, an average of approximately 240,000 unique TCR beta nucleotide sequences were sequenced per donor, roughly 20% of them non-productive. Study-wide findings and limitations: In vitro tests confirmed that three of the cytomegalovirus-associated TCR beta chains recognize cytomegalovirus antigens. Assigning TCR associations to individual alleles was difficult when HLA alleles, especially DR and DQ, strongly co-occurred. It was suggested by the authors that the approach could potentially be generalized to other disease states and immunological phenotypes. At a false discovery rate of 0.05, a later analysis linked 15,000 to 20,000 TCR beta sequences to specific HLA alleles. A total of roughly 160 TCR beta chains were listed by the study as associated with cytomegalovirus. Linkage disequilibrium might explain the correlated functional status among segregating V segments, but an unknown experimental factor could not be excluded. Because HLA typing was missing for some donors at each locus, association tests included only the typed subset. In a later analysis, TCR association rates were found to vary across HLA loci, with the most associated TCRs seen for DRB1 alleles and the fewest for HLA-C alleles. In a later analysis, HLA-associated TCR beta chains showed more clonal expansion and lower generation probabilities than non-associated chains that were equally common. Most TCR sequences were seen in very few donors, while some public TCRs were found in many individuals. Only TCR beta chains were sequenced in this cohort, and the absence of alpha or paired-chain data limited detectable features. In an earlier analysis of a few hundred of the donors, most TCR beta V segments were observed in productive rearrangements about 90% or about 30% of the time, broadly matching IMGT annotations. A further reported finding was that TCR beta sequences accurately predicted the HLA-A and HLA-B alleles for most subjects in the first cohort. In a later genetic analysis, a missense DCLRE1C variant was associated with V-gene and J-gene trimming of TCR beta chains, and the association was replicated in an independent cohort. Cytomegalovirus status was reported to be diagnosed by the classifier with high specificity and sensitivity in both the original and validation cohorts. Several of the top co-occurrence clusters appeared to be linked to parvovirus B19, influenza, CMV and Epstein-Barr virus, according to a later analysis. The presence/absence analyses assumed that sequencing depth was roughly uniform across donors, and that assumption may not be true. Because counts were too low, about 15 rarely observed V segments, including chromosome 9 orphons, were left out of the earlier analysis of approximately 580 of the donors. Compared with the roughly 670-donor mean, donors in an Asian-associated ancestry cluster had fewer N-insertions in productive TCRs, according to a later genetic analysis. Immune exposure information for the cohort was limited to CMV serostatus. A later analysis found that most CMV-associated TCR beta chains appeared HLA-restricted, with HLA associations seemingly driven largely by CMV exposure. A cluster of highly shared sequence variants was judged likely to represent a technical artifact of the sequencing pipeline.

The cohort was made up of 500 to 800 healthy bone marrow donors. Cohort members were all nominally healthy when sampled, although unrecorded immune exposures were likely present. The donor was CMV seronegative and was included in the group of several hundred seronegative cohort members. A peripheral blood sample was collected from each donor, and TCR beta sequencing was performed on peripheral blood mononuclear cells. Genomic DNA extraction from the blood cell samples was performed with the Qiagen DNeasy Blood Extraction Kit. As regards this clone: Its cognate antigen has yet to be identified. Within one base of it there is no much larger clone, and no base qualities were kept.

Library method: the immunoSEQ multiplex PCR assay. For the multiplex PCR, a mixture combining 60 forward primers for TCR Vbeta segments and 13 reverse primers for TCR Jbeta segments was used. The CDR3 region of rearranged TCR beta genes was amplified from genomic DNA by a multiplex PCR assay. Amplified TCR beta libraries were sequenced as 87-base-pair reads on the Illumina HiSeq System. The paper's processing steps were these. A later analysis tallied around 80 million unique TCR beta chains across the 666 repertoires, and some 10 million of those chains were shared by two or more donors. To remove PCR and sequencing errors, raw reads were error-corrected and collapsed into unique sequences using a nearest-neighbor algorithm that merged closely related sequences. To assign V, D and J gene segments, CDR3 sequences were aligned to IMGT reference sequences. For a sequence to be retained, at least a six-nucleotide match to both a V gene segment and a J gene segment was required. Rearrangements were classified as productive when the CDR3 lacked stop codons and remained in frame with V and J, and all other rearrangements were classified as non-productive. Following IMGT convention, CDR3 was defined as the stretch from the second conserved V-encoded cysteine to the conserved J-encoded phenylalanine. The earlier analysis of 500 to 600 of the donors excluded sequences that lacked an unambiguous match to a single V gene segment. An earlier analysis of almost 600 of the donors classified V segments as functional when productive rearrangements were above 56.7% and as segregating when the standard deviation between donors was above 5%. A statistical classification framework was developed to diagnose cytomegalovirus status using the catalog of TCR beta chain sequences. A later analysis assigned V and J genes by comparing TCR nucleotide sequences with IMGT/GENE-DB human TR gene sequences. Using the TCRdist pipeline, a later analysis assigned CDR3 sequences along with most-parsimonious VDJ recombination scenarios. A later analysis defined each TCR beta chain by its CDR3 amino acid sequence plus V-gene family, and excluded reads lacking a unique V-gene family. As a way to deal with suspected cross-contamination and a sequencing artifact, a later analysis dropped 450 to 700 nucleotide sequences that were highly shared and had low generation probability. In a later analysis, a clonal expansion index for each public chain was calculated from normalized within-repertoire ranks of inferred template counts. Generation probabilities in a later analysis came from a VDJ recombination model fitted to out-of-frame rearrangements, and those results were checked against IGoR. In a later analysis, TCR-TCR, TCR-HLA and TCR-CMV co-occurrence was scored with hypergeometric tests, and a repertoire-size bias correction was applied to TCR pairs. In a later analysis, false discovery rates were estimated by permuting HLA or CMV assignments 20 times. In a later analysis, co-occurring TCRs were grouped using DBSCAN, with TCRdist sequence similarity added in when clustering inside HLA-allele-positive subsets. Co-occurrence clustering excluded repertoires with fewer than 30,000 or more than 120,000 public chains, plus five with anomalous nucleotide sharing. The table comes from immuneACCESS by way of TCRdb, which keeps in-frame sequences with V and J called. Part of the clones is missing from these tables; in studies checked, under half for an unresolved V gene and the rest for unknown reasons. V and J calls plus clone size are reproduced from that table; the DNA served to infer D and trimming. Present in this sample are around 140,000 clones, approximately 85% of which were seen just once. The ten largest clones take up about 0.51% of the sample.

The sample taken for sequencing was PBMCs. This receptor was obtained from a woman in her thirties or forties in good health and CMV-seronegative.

The DNA is TGTGCCAGCAGCCCTAGTTGGGGGGAGAGGGCGCCGCAGTATTTT. Protein translation: CASSPSWGERAPQYF. The chain is assembled from TRBV11-2 and TRBJ2-3; the D gene is perhaps TRBD2, on 6 matching bases. V is cut by 5 bases and J by 10 bases, and the space between the germline ends is 22 bases. CDR1 SGHAT and CDR2 FQNNGV were looked up in the germline V gene. Counted from cysteine to phenylalanine, this CDR3 has 15 amino acids. Left in the record is the CDR3 DNA by itself, 45 bases read in frame from the first base.